This T cell receptor beta chain was identified in a study of T cells in women clearing cervical HPV infection (dated by TCRdb to the late 2010s). In terms of the full investigation: Cases were about two dozen women with histologically confirmed HPV16-related CIN3 or worse, including a couple of invasive cancers. The 20 to 25 controls were women who cleared a single incident HPV16 infection within 12 months without developing precancer or cancer. Blood from cases was collected at the visit where the lesion was first found, while blood from controls was collected once the infection could no longer be detected. For cases, the median interval between lesion detection and blood sampling was more than 130 days, with an interquartile range of roughly 80 to 230 days. HLA typing was available for only a few women, so HLA type could not be excluded as a confounder. An exploratory proof-of-principle case-control study, nested within the Guanacaste HPV Natural History Study in Costa Rica, was conducted to compare TCR repertoires across cervical HPV16 outcomes. Cases and controls were matched on year of sample collection and on age within five years. Cases had a median age of almost 35 years compared with just over 37 for controls, and baseline characteristics showed no significant differences between the groups. In the parent cohort, fewer than 13,000 women aged 18 or older were enrolled in Guanacaste, Costa Rica, during about 1993 to 1994 and were followed for 6 to 7 years. Five blinded duplicates per group were added as quality controls, so that about 60 samples were obtained: about 50 participants and 10 replicates.

Regarding this clone: This clone's antigen is unknown. The CDR3 is cut off 3 residues early in the read; its end comes from the germline J gene.

The paper as a whole reports these results and caveats: Random forest classifiers that combined richness and V gene abundances separated cases from controls with an estimated AUC of less than 0.85. Because T-cell numbers per sample were unknown, differences in richness could reflect varying T-cell content rather than repertoire biology. TRBV6-7 relative abundance was lower in cases than in controls (roughly 0.11% versus 0.16%; Bonferroni P = 0.0008). TCR repertoire richness was significantly higher in CIN3+ cases than in controls across sequencing depths, while evenness did not differ. Because of the cross-sectional design, the study could not determine whether the associations came before infection or resulted from infection, and neither effector/memory subsets nor HPV-specific T cells were isolated.

The CDR3, cysteine through phenylalanine, is 16 amino acids long. The 39 bases shown cover part of the CDR3, and their frame starts at base 1. Trimmed from V: 4 bases; trimmed from J: 2 bases; junction bases lacking a gene match: 10. CDR1 SGHRS and CDR2 YFSETQ were looked up in the germline V gene. Every participant had a single incident cervical HPV16 infection, and women with prevalent HPV16 infections were excluded. Cervical HPV DNA was detected with MY09/MY11 PCR, and genotyping was done with dot-blot hybridization. Approximately 16 mL of heparinized blood were centrifuged, and the buffy coat was split into aliquots, frozen at -30 degrees C, and then kept at -80 degrees C. QIAGEN kits were used to extract genomic DNA from buffy coat specimens. The immunoSEQ assay used multiplex PCR to amplify TCR beta CDR3 regions from an average of about 1,200 ng of genomic DNA per sample. Primer bias was corrected in the assay by using a complete synthetic TCR repertoire to establish an amplification baseline. Amplicons were sequenced on the Illumina platform. Per the source publication's procedure: Sequences were error-corrected by clustering with frequency ratios and a modified nearest-neighbor algorithm and were then analyzed in the immunoSEQ Analyzer with IMGT gene definitions. At each rarefaction depth, TCR richness and evenness were averaged across 20 rarefaction repeats, and samples with fewer sequences than that depth were excluded. V, D and J gene relative abundances were compared between groups with Wilcoxon rank sum tests, applying FDR correction. In the blinded duplicates, the intraclass correlation was approximately 95% for TCR richness and averaged about 73% across over 65 gene segments. The table comes from immuneACCESS by way of TCRdb, which keeps in-frame sequences with V and J called. Part of the clones is missing from these tables; in studies checked, under half for an unresolved V gene and the rest for unknown reasons. The DNA was the basis for D and trimming; V, J and clone size are from that table. The sample's own table lists more than 20,000 clones. The ten biggest clones cover approximately 24% of the sample.

The source is a woman between 18 and 69 years old with a cervical HPV16 infection that either progressed to CIN3+ or cleared (not recorded which). The sample comprised blood buffy coat. This chain is built from TRBV5-1 and TRBJ2-3, with 7 central nucleotides matching TRBD2. CDR3 loop: CASSLDQRGYTDTQYF. CDR3 DNA (partial): TGCGCCAGCAGCCTAGATCAGCGGGGATACACAGATACG.